Sequencing of this T cell receptor beta chain was carried out in a study of shared T cell receptors in the human thymus. Germline V gene data show CDR1 as KGHSH and CDR2 as LQKENI. The CDR3 consists of 14 residues. V shed 5 bases and J shed 3 bases, with 13 bases lying between them. Assay: immunoSEQ multiplex PCR; the TCRdb copy retains only in-frame clones and omits some. The repertoire consists of about 500,000 clones, with about 80% occurring once and the leading ten covering 0.013%. The same sample was also used in a study of human thymus T cells. That source notes: Healthy Finnish infants undergoing corrective surgery for congenital heart defects provided the donor material. The source of the thymus tissue was resections taken during corrective heart surgery. Across thymic and blood repertoires, the usage of V and J genes appeared to be biased.

The rearrangement joins TRBV18 to TRBJ2-5, with D possibly matching TRBD2 (5 bases). The sample consisted of thymocytes. The clonotype comes from a boy in the first two years of life with a congenital heart defect. The CDR3 bases are TGTGCCAGCTCAAACGGACTGACGGAAGAGACCCAGTACTTC. As protein: CASSNGLTEETQYF.